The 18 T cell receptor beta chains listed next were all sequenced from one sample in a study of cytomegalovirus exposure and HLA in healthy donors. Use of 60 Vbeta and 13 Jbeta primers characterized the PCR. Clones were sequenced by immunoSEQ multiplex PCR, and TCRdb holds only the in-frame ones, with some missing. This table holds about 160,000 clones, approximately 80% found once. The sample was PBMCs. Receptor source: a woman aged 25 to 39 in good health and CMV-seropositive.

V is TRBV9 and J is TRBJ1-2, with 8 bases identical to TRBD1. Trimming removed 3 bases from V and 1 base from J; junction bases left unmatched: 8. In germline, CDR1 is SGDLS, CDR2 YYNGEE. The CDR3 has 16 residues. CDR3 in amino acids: CASSAGQGFINYGYTF. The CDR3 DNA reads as TGTGCCAGCAGCGCAGGACAGGGCTTCATTAACTATGGCTACACCTTC. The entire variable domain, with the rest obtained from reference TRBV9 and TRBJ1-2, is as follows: DSGVTQTPKHLITATGQRVTLRCSPRSGDLSVYWYQQSLDQGLQFLIQYYNGEERAKGNILERFSAQQFPDLHSELNLSSLELGDSALYFCASSAGQGFINYGYTFGSGTRLTVV.

CDR3 loop: CSVEPRSRTDTQYF. The CDR3 nucleotides read TGCAGCGTTGAGCCCCGATCCAGGACAGATACGCAGTATTTT. The chain has TRBV29-1 and TRBJ2-3, with D uncertain. The CDR3 covers 14 residues. Germline CDR1 reads SQVTM; CDR2 reads ANQGSEA. V was cut by 3 bases and J by 3 bases, with 13 bases left in between.

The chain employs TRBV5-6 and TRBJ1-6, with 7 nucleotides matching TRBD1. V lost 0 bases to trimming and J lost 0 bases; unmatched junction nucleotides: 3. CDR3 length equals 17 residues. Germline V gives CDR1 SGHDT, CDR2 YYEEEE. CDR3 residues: CASSLVSGGSYNSPLHF. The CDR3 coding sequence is TGTGCCAGCAGCTTGGTATCAGGGGGCTCCTATAATTCACCCCTCCACTTT.

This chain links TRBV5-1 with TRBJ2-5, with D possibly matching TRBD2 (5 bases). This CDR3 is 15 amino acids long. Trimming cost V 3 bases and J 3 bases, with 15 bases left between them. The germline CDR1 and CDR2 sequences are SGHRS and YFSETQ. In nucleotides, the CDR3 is TGCGCCAGCAGCTCGGACCACGGGATCGAAGAGACCCAGTACTTC. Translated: CASSSDHGIEETQYF.

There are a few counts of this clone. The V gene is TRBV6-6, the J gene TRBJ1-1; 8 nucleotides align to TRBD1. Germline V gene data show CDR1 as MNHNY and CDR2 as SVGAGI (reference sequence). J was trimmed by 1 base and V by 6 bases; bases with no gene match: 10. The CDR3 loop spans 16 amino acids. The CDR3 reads CASSLHFDRGNTEAFF. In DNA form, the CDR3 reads TGTGCCAGCAGCCTCCATTTCGACAGGGGGAACACTGAAGCTTTCTTT.

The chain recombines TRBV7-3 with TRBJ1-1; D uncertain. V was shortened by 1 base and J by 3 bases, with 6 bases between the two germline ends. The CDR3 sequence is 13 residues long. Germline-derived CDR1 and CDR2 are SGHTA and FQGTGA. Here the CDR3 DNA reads TGTGCCAGCAGCTTAAAAGCGGACACTGAAGCTTTCTTT. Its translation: CASSLKADTEAFF.

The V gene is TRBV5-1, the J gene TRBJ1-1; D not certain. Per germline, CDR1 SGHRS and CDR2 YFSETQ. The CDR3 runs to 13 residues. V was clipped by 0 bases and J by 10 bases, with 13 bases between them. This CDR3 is CASSLDGQLVAFF. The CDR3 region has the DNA TGCGCCAGCAGCTTGGACGGTCAATTGGTAGCTTTCTTT.

CDR3 amino acids: CASSPFGTVYNEQFF. As DNA, the CDR3 is TGTGCCAGTAGTCCCTTCGGGACAGTCTACAATGAGCAGTTCTTC. The chain couples TRBV19 to TRBJ2-1; 7 bases agree with TRBD1. The CDR3 runs to 15 residues. V gave up 5 bases and J gave up 3 bases; unmatched junction bases: 7. From germline, CDR1 is LNHDA and CDR2 SQIVND (reference sequence).

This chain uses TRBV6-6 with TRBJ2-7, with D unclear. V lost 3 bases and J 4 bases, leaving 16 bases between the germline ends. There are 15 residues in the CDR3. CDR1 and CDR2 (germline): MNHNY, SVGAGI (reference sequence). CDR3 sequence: CASSYMSQSHYEQYF. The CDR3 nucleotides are TGTGCCAGCAGTTATATGTCACAGAGCCATTACGAGCAGTACTTC.

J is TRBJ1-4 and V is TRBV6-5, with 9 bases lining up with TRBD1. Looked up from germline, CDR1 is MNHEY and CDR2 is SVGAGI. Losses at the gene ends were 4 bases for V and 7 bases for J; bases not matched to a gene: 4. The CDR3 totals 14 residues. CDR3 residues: CASSSQGAGEKLFF. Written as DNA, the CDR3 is TGTGCCAGCAGTTCACAGGGGGCGGGTGAAAAACTGTTTTTT.

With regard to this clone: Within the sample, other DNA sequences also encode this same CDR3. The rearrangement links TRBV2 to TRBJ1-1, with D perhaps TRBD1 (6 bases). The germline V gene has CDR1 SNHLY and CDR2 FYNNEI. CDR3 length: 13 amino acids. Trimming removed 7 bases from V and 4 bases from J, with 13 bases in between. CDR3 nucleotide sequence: TGTGCCAGCACGGGGGGCGCGGGCACTGAAGCTTTCTTT. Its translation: CASTGGAGTEAFF.

The CDR3 sequence: CASSLQGLAHGYTF. CDR3 nucleotide sequence: TGTGCCAGCAGCCTCCAGGGTTTAGCTCATGGCTACACCTTC. The chain employs TRBV7-2 and TRBJ1-2, with a possible D match to TRBD1 (5 bases). CDR3 length equals 14 residues. Germline V gives CDR1 SGHTA, CDR2 FQGNSA. Trimming shortened V by 5 bases and J by 6 bases, and 16 bases separated the two germline ends.

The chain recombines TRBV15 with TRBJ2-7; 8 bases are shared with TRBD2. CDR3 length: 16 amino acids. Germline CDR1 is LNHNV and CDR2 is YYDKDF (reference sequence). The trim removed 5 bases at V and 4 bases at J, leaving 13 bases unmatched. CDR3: CATSGGLAGFRYEQYF. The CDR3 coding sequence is TGTGCCACCAGCGGGGGTTTAGCGGGGTTCCGATACGAGCAGTACTTC.

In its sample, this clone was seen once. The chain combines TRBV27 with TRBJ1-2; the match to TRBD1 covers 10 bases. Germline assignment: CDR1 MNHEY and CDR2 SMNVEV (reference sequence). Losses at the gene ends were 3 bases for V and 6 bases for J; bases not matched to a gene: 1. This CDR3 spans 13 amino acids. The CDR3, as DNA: TGTGCCAGCAGTTTGACAGGGGGCCATGGCTACACCTTC. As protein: CASSLTGGHGYTF.

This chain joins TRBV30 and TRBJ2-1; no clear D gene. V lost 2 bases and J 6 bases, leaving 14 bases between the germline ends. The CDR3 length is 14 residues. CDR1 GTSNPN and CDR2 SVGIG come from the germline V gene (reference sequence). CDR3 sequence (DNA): TGTGCCTGGAGTCCATCCTCTTACAGCAATGAGCAGTTCTTC. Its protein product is CAWSPSSYSNEQFF. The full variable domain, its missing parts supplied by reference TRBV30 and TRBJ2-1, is SQTIHQWPATLVQPVGSPLSLECTVEGTSNPNLYWYRQAAGRGLQLLFYSVGIGQISSEVPQNLSASRPQDRQFILSSKKLLLSDSGFYLCAWSPSSYSNEQFFGPGTRLTVL.

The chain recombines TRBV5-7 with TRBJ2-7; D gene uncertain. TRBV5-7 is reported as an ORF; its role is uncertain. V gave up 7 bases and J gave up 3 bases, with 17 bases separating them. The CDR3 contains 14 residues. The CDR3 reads CASQVRHPIYEQYF. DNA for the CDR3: TGTGCCAGCCAAGTCCGACATCCTATCTACGAGCAGTACTTC.

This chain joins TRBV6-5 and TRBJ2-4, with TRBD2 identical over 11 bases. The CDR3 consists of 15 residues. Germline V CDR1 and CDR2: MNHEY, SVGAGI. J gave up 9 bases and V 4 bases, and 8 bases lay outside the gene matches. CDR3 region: CASSWTTSGEGIQYF. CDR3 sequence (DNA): TGTGCCAGCAGTTGGACGACTAGCGGGGAGGGCATTCAGTACTTC.

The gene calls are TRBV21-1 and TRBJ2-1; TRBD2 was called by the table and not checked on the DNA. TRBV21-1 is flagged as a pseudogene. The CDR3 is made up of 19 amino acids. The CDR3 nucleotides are TGTGCCAGCAGCCCCCTTGGGACTAGCGGGGGGCCGGGGGGGAATGAGCAGTTCTTC. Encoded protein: CASSPLGTSGGPGGNEQFF.